This TCR beta chain was sequenced in a study of blood T cell repertoires in COVID-19. Produced via immunoSEQ multiplex PCR; TCRdb's table is partial and in-frame only. Of some 28,000 clones in the sample, approximately 88% were seen once. In germline, CDR1 is SGHNT, CDR2 YYREEE (reference sequence). The CDR3 extends over 13 amino acids. J lost 7 bases, V lost 4 bases, and 5 bases had no gene match. The TCR comes from a human donor in a cohort sampled during active COVID-19. This chain connects TRBV5-4 to TRBJ1-2; 9 nucleotides match TRBD1. The sequencing input was peripheral blood. The CDR3 here is CASSHTGGVGYTF. Written as DNA, the CDR3 is TGTGCCAGCAGCCACACAGGGGGCGTTGGCTACACCTTC. Supplemented by reference TRBV5-4 and TRBJ1-2, the full variable domain reads ETGVTQSPTHLIKTRGQQVTLRCSSQSGHNTVSWYQQALGQGPQFIFQYYREEENGRGNFPPRFSGLQFPNYSSELNVNALELDDSALYLCASSHTGGVGYTFGSGTRLTVV.